Below are 9 T cell receptor beta chains sequenced from a single sample in a study of T cells in Graves' hyperthyroidism and ophthalmopathy. The CDR3 regions of TCR beta were amplified from RNA transcripts. HTBI primers were employed in a first-round RT-PCR of the TCR CDR3. MiXCR was run by TCRdb on the multiplex PCR reads, yielding one entry per CDR3 protein. The sample yields some 320,000 distinct CDR3 sequences, around 15% seen once. The specimen was blood. All receptors derive from a woman aged 40 to 49 with Graves' ophthalmopathy.

Points on this clonotype: A much larger clone is a single base away; this may be a read error. V and J are TRBV12-3 or TRBV12-4 and TRBJ2-1, with D tentatively TRBD1 or TRBD2 (5 bases each). The CDR3 spans 14 residues. CDR3 protein: CASSLGTGGNKQFF. The CDR3 nucleotides are TGTGCCAGCAGTCTCGGGACGGGCGGCAATAAGCAGTTCTTC.

This clonotype was counted a few times. The V gene is TRBV20-1, the J gene TRBJ1-2; unclear D gene. The CDR3 is 12 residues long. Trimming removed 6 bases at V and 0 bases at J, with 8 bases between. Germline V lookup: CDR1 DFQATT, CDR2 SNEGSKA (reference sequence). The DNA of the CDR3 is TGCAGTGCGGCCCAATCTAACTATGGCTACACCTTC. Translating it yields CSAAQSNYGYTF.

The V and J genes are TRBV20-1 and TRBJ2-6, with no clear D. CDR3 size: 14 residues. V was shortened by 3 bases and J by 0 bases, with 6 bases between the two germline ends. Germline lookup yields CDR1 DFQATT and CDR2 SNEGSKA (reference sequence). The CDR3 sequence: CSASMGSGANVLTF. The CDR3 DNA reads TGCAGTGCTAGTATGGGCTCTGGGGCCAACGTCCTGACTTTC.

At least ten counts were recorded for this clonotype. The chain joins TRBV12-3 or TRBV12-4 to TRBJ2-2; 8 bases match TRBD2. This CDR3 spans 14 amino acids. The junction had 5 bases not matched to a gene; V was cut back by 8 bases and J by 3 bases. The CDR3 spells CASYTGGDTGELFF. Written as DNA, the CDR3 is TGTGCCAGCTATACGGGGGGGGACACCGGGGAGCTGTTTTTT.

The chain's CDR3 is CASSSTLVLTGELFF. The CDR3 bases are TGTGCCAGCAGCTCGACACTAGTACTCACCGGGGAGCTGTTTTTT. The V and J genes are TRBV11-2 and TRBJ2-2; D possibly corresponds to TRBD2 (5 bases). The V end lost 4 bases, the J end lost 4 bases, and 13 bases lay between the germline ends. Looked up from germline, CDR1 is SGHAT and CDR2 is FQNNGV. CDR3 length equals 15 residues.

The chain combines TRBV28 with TRBJ2-2; 7 nucleotides align to TRBD1. The V and J ends lost 3 bases and 1 base, in that order; junction bases with no gene match: 11. This CDR3 has 18 residues. The germline CDR1 and CDR2 sequences are MDHEN and SYDVKM. CDR3 sequence: CASSFWDRGTENTGELFF. The DNA of the CDR3 is TGTGCCAGCAGTTTTTGGGATAGGGGGACAGAGAACACCGGGGAGCTGTTTTTT.

The table lists this clonotype with many counts. This chain uses TRBV6-1 with TRBJ1-5; D may be TRBD1 (6 bases). The CDR3 loop spans 16 amino acids. Between the trimmed V and J ends, which lost 6 bases and 2 bases, there was a span of 17 bases. The germline V gene has CDR1 MNHNS and CDR2 SASEGT. DNA of the CDR3: TGTGCCAGCAGCCCAGGGAATAGGGGGGGCAATCAGCCCCAGCATTTT. It codes for CASSPGNRGGNQPQHF.

The table lists this clonotype with a few counts. The rearrangement links TRBV19 to TRBJ2-1; 14 bases align to TRBD2. This CDR3 spans 15 amino acids. The trim removed 3 bases at V and 9 bases at J, leaving 4 bases unmatched. Germline loops: CDR1 LNHDA, CDR2 SQIVND (reference sequence). CDR3 bases: TGTGCCAGTAGTATGAGGACTAGCGGGAGGTTTGAGCAGTTCTTC. It translates to CASSMRTSGRFEQFF.

This clonotype was observed at least ten times. The rearrangement uses TRBV20-1 and TRBJ2-3; 10 bases fit TRBD2. This CDR3 is built from 15 residues. Trimming removed 0 bases from V and 2 bases from J; junction bases left unmatched: 2. The V gene's germline CDR1 is DFQATT and CDR2 SNEGSKA (reference sequence). In DNA form, the CDR3 reads TGCAGTGCTAGAGATCTAGCGGGAGTCACAGATACGCAGTATTTT. Protein: CSARDLAGVTDTQYF.